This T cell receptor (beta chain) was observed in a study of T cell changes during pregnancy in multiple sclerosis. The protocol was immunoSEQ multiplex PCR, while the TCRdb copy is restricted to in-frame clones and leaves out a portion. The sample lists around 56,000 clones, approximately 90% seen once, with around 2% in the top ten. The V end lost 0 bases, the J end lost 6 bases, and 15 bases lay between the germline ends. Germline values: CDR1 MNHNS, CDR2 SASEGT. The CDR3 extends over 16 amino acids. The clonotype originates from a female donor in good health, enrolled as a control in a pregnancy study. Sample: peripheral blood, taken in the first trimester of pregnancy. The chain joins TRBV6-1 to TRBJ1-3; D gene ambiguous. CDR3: CASSEAGSATKNTIYF. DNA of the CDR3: TGTGCCAGCAGTGAAGCCGGCAGCGCAACGAAAAACACCATATATTTT.